These T cell receptor beta chains were read from a single sample in a study of blood T cell repertoires in COVID-19. The data were produced by immunoSEQ multiplex PCR, yet TCRdb's version contains in-frame clones alone and is incomplete. Of around 100,000 clones in the sample, roughly 80% are singletons; the top ten hold roughly 8.2%. Sequencing input: peripheral blood. Receptors were obtained from an older man with acute or convalescent COVID-19. The CDR3 runs from the conserved cysteine through the conserved F or W. D genes are given only for firm matches. Clone size, where shown, is once, few, many, or a class for clones that have expanded.

TRBJ1-5	TRBD1	once	16	TRBV19	TGTGCCAGTACTCTATTTGGGACAGGGGTCCATCAGCCCCAGCATTTT	CASTLFGTGVHQPQHF
TRBJ2-3	-	-	15	TRBV5-1	TGCGCCAGCAGCCACTCCGGGGGGCAGGGAGATACGCAGTATTTT	CASSHSGGQGDTQYF
TRBJ1-3	-	few	15	TRBV2	TGTGCCAGCAGTGATGGGGGGGCAGGAGGAAACACCATATATTTT	CASSDGGAGGNTIYF
TRBJ1-4	TRBD1	few	16	TRBV15	TGTGCCACCAGCAGGTCCCCAGGGGGCGGGAATGAAAAACTGTTTTTT	CATSRSPGGGNEKLFF
TRBJ1-6	TRBD1	-	15	TRBV30	TGTGCCTGGAGTGAAATGACAGGGTCTAATTCACCCCTCCACTTT	CAWSEMTGSNSPLHF
TRBJ2-2	-	once	13	TRBV3-1/TRBV3-2	TGTGCCAGCAACGAACTCATGACCGGGGAGCTGTTTTTT	CASNELMTGELFF
TRBJ2-1	-	-	16	TRBV28	TGTGCCAGCAGTTCTCCGGGACTCGACTCCTACAATGAGCAGTTCTTC	CASSSPGLDSYNEQFF
TRBJ2-3	-	-	13	TRBV29-1	TGCAGCGTTGCCCCGGGAATCACAGATACGCAGTATTTT	CSVAPGITDTQYF
TRBJ1-1	-	-	13	TRBV18	TGTGCCAGCTCACGGGCTGCAGACACTGAAGCTTTCTTT	CASSRAADTEAFF
TRBJ2-2	-	-	13	TRBV7-8	TGTGCCAGCAGCCCGGGACTCGCCGGGGAGCTGTTTTTT	CASSPGLAGELFF
TRBJ1-5	-	few	15	TRBV7-9	TGTGCCAGCAGCTCCAGCGGGGATAGCAATCAGCCCCAGCATTTT	CASSSSGDSNQPQHF
TRBJ2-7	-	-	14	TRBV28	TGTGCCAGCAGTCGTTCCCTGGGGAGTTACGAGCAGTACTTC	CASSRSLGSYEQYF
TRBJ2-7	TRBD1	-	13	TRBV10-3	TGTGCCATCAGAGGGGACAGCAACTACGAGCAGTACTTC	CAIRGDSNYEQYF
TRBJ1-2	-	-	14	TRBV5-4	TGTGCCAGCAGCTTGGAGGTATTTGGAGGTGGCTACACCTTC	CASSLEVFGGGYTF
TRBJ2-2	-	-	16	TRBV24-1	TGTGCCACCAGTGACCCACAGGGTTATAACACCGGGGAGCTGTTTTTT	CATSDPQGYNTGELFF
TRBJ1-1	-	-	14	TRBV2	TGTGCCAGCAGGCTGAGGGATACGGACACTGAAGCTTTCTTT	CASRLRDTDTEAFF
TRBJ2-1	TRBD2	-	14	TRBV7-9	TGTGCCAGCAGCACTAGCGGGAGGTACAATGAGCAGTTCTTC	CASSTSGRYNEQFF
TRBJ1-2	-	-	15	TRBV6-5	TGTGCCAGCAGTTACGTGACAGGAGCGTGGTATGGCTACACCTTC	CASSYVTGAWYGYTF
TRBJ1-1	TRBD1	once	14	TRBV19	TGTGCCAGTAGTAGACAGGGACAAGGAGGTGAAGCTTTCTTT	CASSRQGQGGEAFF
TRBJ2-2	TRBD2	-	16	TRBV27	TGTGCCAGCAGGATCACTAGCGGGATTGGGACCGGGGAGCTGTTTTTT	CASRITSGIGTGELFF
TRBJ1-5	-	-	15	TRBV23-1	TGCGCCAGCAGTCATTCCAGAGACTGGAATCAGCCCCAGCATTTT	CASSHSRDWNQPQHF
TRBJ2-1	TRBD1	-	14	TRBV5-1	TGCGCCAGCAGCCATGGGACAGGGGGCAATGAGCAGTTCTTC	CASSHGTGGNEQFF
TRBJ2-7	TRBD1	-	17	TRBV24-1	TGTGCCACCAGTGATCCGTTGAGGGATGACGGGACAGGCGAGCAGTACTTC	CATSDPLRDDGTGEQYF
TRBJ1-6	TRBD1	-	15	TRBV30	TGTGCCTGGACAGGGGGGCCCTCCTATAATTCACCCCTCCACTTT	CAWTGGPSYNSPLHF
TRBJ2-7	-	many	15	TRBV7-9	TGTGCCAGCAGCTCATACAGGGTGGGGTCCTACGAGCAGTACTTC	CASSSYRVGSYEQYF
TRBJ1-6	TRBD1	few	15	TRBV28	TGTGCCAGCATCCGTGCGACAGGGTCACGATCACCCCTCCACTTT	CASIRATGSRSPLHF
TRBJ1-1	TRBD1	-	16	TRBV19	TGTGCCAGTACCTTAAACAGGGGGAGACTTGACACTGAAGCTTTCTTT	CASTLNRGRLDTEAFF
TRBJ2-3	TRBD1	-	17	TRBV9	TGTGCCAGCAGCGTAGATCCTCCTGGGACAGGGGCAGATACGCAGTATTTT	CASSVDPPGTGADTQYF
TRBJ1-1	-	-	15	TRBV5-1	TGCGCCAGCAGCTTGACGGCAGGCCTGAACACTGAAGCTTTCTTT	CASSLTAGLNTEAFF
TRBJ2-3	-	-	16	TRBV5-1	TGCGCCAGCAGCTTGGTAGGGGTCACTAGCACAGATACGCAGTATTTT	CASSLVGVTSTDTQYF
TRBJ1-2	-	-	15	TRBV28	TGTGCCAGCAGGGCCTGGGGGGATGCTAACTATGGCTACACCTTC	CASRAWGDANYGYTF
TRBJ1-1	TRBD1	-	13	TRBV19	TGTGCCAGTATGGGACAGGGGGCTGCTGAAGCTTTCTTT	CASMGQGAAEAFF
TRBJ2-3	TRBD1	-	16	TRBV4-1	TGCGCCAGCAGCCCAGGAAGGACAGGGGGCACAGATACGCAGTATTTT	CASSPGRTGGTDTQYF
TRBJ1-2	-	few	14	TRBV30	TGTGCCTGGAGCCGCCAGGGGCTGGGGGATGGCTACACCTTC	CAWSRQGLGDGYTF
TRBJ2-3	TRBD2	once	13	TRBV30	TGTGCCTGGAGTATGGTAGCGGGAGGGATTCAGTATTTT	CAWSMVAGGIQYF
TRBJ1-3	-	-	14	TRBV18	TGTGCCAGCTCATCGGGAGGCTCTGGAAACACCATATATTTT	CASSSGGSGNTIYF
TRBJ1-4	TRBD1	once	14	TRBV5-1	TGCGCCAGCAGCTTGAGCAAACAGGGGGAAAAACTGTTTTTT	CASSLSKQGEKLFF
TRBJ1-1	-	-	16	TRBV24-1	TGTGCCACCAGTGATTCGCTTCCCGGAGGAGGCACTGAAGCTTTCTTT	CATSDSLPGGGTEAFF
TRBJ1-5	-	-	13	TRBV19	TGTGCCAGTAGTCTAAATCTAAATCAGCCCCAGCATTTT	CASSLNLNQPQHF
TRBJ1-1	TRBD1	-	12	TRBV28	TGTGCCAGCAGTTCCCCGGACAGGGATAATATCTTT	CASSSPDRDNIF
TRBJ2-6	-	-	17	TRBV28	TGTGCCAGCAGTCCCCCCACGGGGAGATCTCGGGCCAACGTCCTGACTTTC	CASSPPTGRSRANVLTF
TRBJ2-1	TRBD1	medium-sized	19	TRBV19	TGTGCCAGTAGTGCTCGGGGACAGGGGGCGATCCGCTCCTACAATGAGCAGTTCTTC	CASSARGQGAIRSYNEQFF
TRBJ2-7	-	-	14	TRBV25-1	TGTGCCAGCAGTGTCGACAGGTTCCCCTACGAGCAGTACTTC	CASSVDRFPYEQYF
TRBJ1-1	-	-	12	TRBV7-3	TGTGCCAGCAGCCAGGGGTCGTCTGAAGCTTTCTTT	CASSQGSSEAFF
TRBJ2-7	TRBD1	-	17	TRBV5-4	TGTGCCAGCAGCCGACAGACCGGGACAGGGTTCCCTGACGAGCAGTACTTC	CASSRQTGTGFPDEQYF
TRBJ2-7	TRBD2	-	13	TRBV15	TGTGCCACCAAGCCGAGCGGGGGGCGGGAGCAGTACTTC	CATKPSGGREQYF
TRBJ1-5	-	-	19	TRBV7-7	TGTGCCAGCAGCTTTAAGCCGGGACACGACGCAAGGGGCAATCAGCCCCAGCATTTT	CASSFKPGHDARGNQPQHF
TRBJ1-6	-	-	14	TRBV7-9	TGTGCCAGCAGCTTGCAAGGGGATAATTCACCCCTCCACTTT	CASSLQGDNSPLHF
TRBJ2-5	TRBD2	-	15	TRBV5-1	TGCGCCAGCAGCTTGGTGCCTAGCGGTCAAGAGACCCAGTACTTC	CASSLVPSGQETQYF